This entry is about one T cell receptor beta chain. The entry originates in a study of blood T cell repertoires in COVID-19. The germline CDR1 and CDR2 sequences are MNHEY and SMNVEV (reference sequence). The CDR3 totals 14 residues. Trimming shortened V by 5 bases and J by 6 bases, and 15 bases separated the two germline ends. Generated by immunoSEQ multiplex PCR, the TCRdb table keeps only in-frame clones and is missing some. There are about 210,000 clones in the sample; 70% to 90% occur only once, and about 9% lies in the top ten. This receptor was obtained from a man aged 35-49 years who had recovered from COVID-19. Sequencing was performed on PBMCs or T cells enriched from blood (not recorded which). The chain uses TRBV27 and TRBJ2-3; D is undetermined. The CDR3 DNA reads as TGTGCCAGCAGTCGTAACACGGGTTTGGATACGCAGTATTTT. Protein: CASSRNTGLDTQYF.